A single sample is the source of the 8 T cell receptor beta chains below, sequenced in a study of blood T cell repertoires in COVID-19 (dated by TCRdb to 2018 to 2020). The library was obtained by the immunoSEQ multiplex PCR assay. TCRdb took this table from immuneACCESS and kept in-frame rearrangements with V and J called. Such tables lack part of the clones; where checked against another copy, unresolved V genes explain under half of the gap, and the rest is unexplained. For this sample the table gives about 170,000 clones, of which around 89% were detected only once. The ten biggest clones cover roughly 25% of the sample. The sequencing input was peripheral blood. The receptors derive from a man in his sixties with acute or convalescent COVID-19.

The V and J genes are TRBV5-1 and TRBJ2-7; 8 bases line up with TRBD1. Per the germline V gene, CDR1 is SGHRS and CDR2 is YFSETQ. The length of the CDR3 is 14 residues. The junction had 5 bases not matched to a gene; V was cut back by 5 bases and J by 1 base. CDR3: CASRNTGGSYEQYF. CDR3 nucleotides: TGCGCCAGCAGAAACACAGGGGGATCCTACGAGCAGTACTTC.

The V gene is TRBV4-2, the J gene TRBJ2-2, with 8 nucleotides matching TRBD1. The CDR3 contains 17 residues. Trimming took 2 bases from V and 4 from J; bases not matched to a gene: 9. Germline V gene lookup returns CDR1 LGHNA and CDR2 YNFKEQ. Written as DNA, the CDR3 is TGTGCCAGCAGCCAAAGACGCGGACAGGGCGTCACCGGGGAGCTGTTTTTT. This encodes CASSQRRGQGVTGELFF.

The CDR3 protein is CASSWTGHTGELFF. Written as DNA, the CDR3 is TGTGCCAGCAGCTGGACAGGTCACACCGGGGAGCTGTTTTTT. V gene TRBV5-4 combines with J gene TRBJ2-2; 7 nucleotides agree with TRBD1. Germline CDR1 SGHNT, CDR2 YYREEE (reference sequence). This CDR3 has 14 residues. Trimming cost V 3 bases and J 3 bases; bases outside gene matches: 2.

This clone was picked up one time. V usage is TRBV5-7 and J usage is TRBJ2-1; D not certain. TRBV5-7 is annotated as an ORF whose role is uncertain. The V end was cut by 0 bases, the J end by 9 bases, with 7 bases between. The CDR3 spans 12 residues. CDR3 region: CASSLGSVEQFF. For the CDR3, the DNA is TGTGCCAGCAGCTTGGGGAGCGTTGAGCAGTTCTTC.

This sequence joins TRBV24-1 and TRBJ1-4, with D possibly matching TRBD1 (6 bases). V shed 4 bases and J shed 3 bases, with 11 bases lying between them. Germline V CDR1 and CDR2: KGHDR, SFDVKD. The CDR3 totals 15 residues. The CDR3 region has the DNA TGTGCCACCAGTGACCCCAGGGGACCTAATGAAAAACTGTTTTTT. It yields the protein CATSDPRGPNEKLFF.

This chain connects TRBV3-1 (or the pseudogene TRBV3-2) to TRBJ1-6, with D tentatively TRBD1 (6 bases). Germline assignment: CDR1 LGHDT and CDR2 YNNKEL (reference sequence). The CDR3 runs to 14 residues. With 1 base removed from V and 7 bases from J, the gap between germline ends came to 8 bases. In DNA, the CDR3 is TGTGCCAGCAGCCAAGCAAGGGGGAATTCACCCCTCCACTTT. The encoded protein is CASSQARGNSPLHF.

V usage is TRBV14 and J usage is TRBJ2-3; 12 bases are a match to TRBD1. Trimming cost V 3 bases and J 0 bases; bases outside gene matches: 19. This CDR3 spans 22 amino acids. From germline, CDR1 is SGHDN and CDR2 FVKESK. The CDR3 region is CASSHIPGQGASSGGSTDTQYF. The CDR3 DNA sequence: TGTGCCAGCAGCCATATTCCGGGACAGGGGGCGTCAAGCGGGGGAAGCACAGATACGCAGTATTTT. The full variable domain, completed using reference TRBV14 and TRBJ2-3, is EAGVTQFPSHSVIEKGQTVTLRCDPISGHDNLYWYRRVMGKEIKFLLHFVKESKQDESGMPNNRFLAERTGGTYSTLKVQPAELEDSGVYFCASSHIPGQGASSGGSTDTQYFGPGTRLTVL.

The chain employs TRBV5-1 and TRBJ1-2; no clear D gene. The CDR3 runs to 11 residues. The ends were cut back, 4 bases at V and 8 bases at J, with 9 bases in the middle. CDR1 and CDR2 (germline): SGHRS, YFSETQ. The CDR3 is CASSNDKGYTF. The CDR3 nucleotides are TGCGCCAGCAGCAATGACAAGGGCTACACCTTC.